Listed here are 8 T cell receptor beta chains from one sample, sequenced in a study of low-dose radiotherapy and immunotherapy resistance in tumors. Amplification, which lasted 15 to 20 PCR cycles, used a constant-region primer and V-primer adapter to amplify TCRs. TCRdb re-analysed the reads in MiXCR, keeping a single row per CDR3 protein. The table has some 53,000 distinct CDR3 sequences, 33% seen once. Time point here: after trial treatment. Specified treatment: LDRT plus nivolumab, ipilimumab, low-dose cyclophosphamide and aspirin (RACIN trial). The source material was PBMCs, sampled after low-dose radiotherapy plus immunotherapy. All receptors derive from a male donor with rectosigmoid adenocarcinoma.

This rearrangement joins TRBV24-1 to TRBJ2-2; either TRBD1 or TRBD2 may fit D (5 bases each). The CDR3 extends over 17 amino acids. The germline V gene has CDR1 KGHDR and CDR2 SFDVKD. The V end lost 10 bases, the J end lost 5 bases, and 25 bases lay between the germline ends. The CDR3 loop is CATFRDRVPPWTGELFF. DNA of the CDR3: TGTGCCACATTCCGGGACCGCGTCCCCCCCTGGACCGGGGAGCTGTTTTTT.

Only a few counts were recorded for this clonotype. The chain couples TRBV28 to TRBJ2-1; 11 bases align to TRBD2. Germline lookup yields CDR1 MDHEN and CDR2 SYDVKM. This CDR3 has 16 residues. With V trimmed by 5 bases and J by 2 bases, 5 bases remained unmatched. CDR3 in DNA: TGTGCCAGCAGTCCCGAGGGACTAGCGGCCTACAATGAGCAGTTCTTC. Amino acids: CASSPEGLAAYNEQFF.

This clonotype was observed a single time. One end of the junction varies from germline; a read error may be responsible. This chain links TRBV2 with TRBJ2-6, with 8 positions matching TRBD1. CDR1 is SNHLY, CDR2 FYNNEI, per germline. The CDR3 runs to 17 residues. CDR3: CTSSLTGGSSGANVLSF. For the CDR3, the DNA is TGTACCAGCAGTCTTACAGGGGGTAGCTCTGGGGCCAACGTCCTGAGTTTC.

This clonotype ranks as medium-sized. The rearrangement uses TRBV28 and TRBJ2-3; TRBD2 agrees at 8 bases. The V segment lost 8 bases and the J segment 0 bases; nucleotides outside the gene matches: 16. CDR1 and CDR2 (germline): MDHEN, SYDVKM. This CDR3 has 18 residues. Written as DNA, the CDR3 is TGTGCCAGCTCCTCCCCCAGCCGGGGGGGAGTTAGCACAGATACGCAGTATTTT. It specifies CASSSPSRGGVSTDTQYF. Full variable domain (rest looked up from reference TRBV28 and TRBJ2-3): DVKVTQSSRYLVKRTGEKVFLECVQDMDHENMFWYRQDPGLGLRLIYFSYDVKMKEKGDIPEGYSVSREKKERFSLILESASTNQTSMYLCASSSPSRGGVSTDTQYFGPGTRLTVL.

This clonotype was observed at least ten times. The V and J genes are TRBV7-2 and TRBJ1-1; possibly TRBD1 for D (5 bases). Looked up from germline, CDR1 is SGHTA and CDR2 is FQGNSA. V shed 6 bases and J shed 2 bases, with 13 bases lying between them. The CDR3 contains 14 residues. CDR3 residues: CASSPLGTNTEAFF. CDR3 DNA: TGTGCCAGCAGTCCTCTAGGGACTAACACTGAAGCTTTCTTT.

Only one count was recorded for this clonotype. DNA of the CDR3: TGTGCCAGCAGTTCCGGGACAGGGGGGTTTTGGCAGTACTTC. This encodes CASSSGTGGFWQYF. This chain joins TRBV27 and TRBJ2-7; 11 positions agree with TRBD1. V shed 4 bases, J shed 9 bases, and the junction held 8 bases outside the gene matches. Germline loops: CDR1 MNHEY, CDR2 SMNVEV (reference sequence). The CDR3 consists of 14 residues.

The chain combines TRBV10-3 with TRBJ2-7; 7 bases are shared with TRBD1. Germline V gene lookup returns CDR1 ENHRY and CDR2 SYGVKD. J lost 1 base, V lost 2 bases, and 5 bases had no gene match. The CDR3 covers 15 residues. CDR3 nucleotide sequence: TGTGCCATCAGTGAGCTCGACAGGGCGTCCTACGAGCAGTACTTC. Protein sequence: CAISELDRASYEQYF.

There are many counts of this clonotype. The chain carries TRBV7-7 and TRBJ2-5; 8 positions match TRBD1. CDR1 is SSHAT and CDR2 is FNYEAQ in the germline V gene (reference sequence). This CDR3 spans 16 amino acids. Unmatched junction bases numbered 4, after V lost 1 base and J lost 0 bases. The CDR3 sequence: CASSLGGTGHQETQYF. CDR3 nucleotides: TGTGCCAGCAGCTTAGGGGGGACAGGCCACCAAGAGACCCAGTACTTC.